The clone carrying this T cell receptor beta chain appeared a single time. The record originates from a study of blood T cell repertoires in COVID-19. Overall study context: There were acute and convalescent COVID-19 samples, and they came from the United States, Italy and Spain. PBMCs, B-cell-depleted T cells, or T cells were the source of the cDNA or gDNA that made up the material.

The authors' processing: Estimated nucleated cell counts came from reference gene primer amplification. Sequencing used immunoSEQ multiplex PCR; TCRdb keeps in-frame clones, though not all of them. V and J calls and clone size follow that table, whereas D and trimming were derived from the DNA. The data contain around 160,000 clones, around 80% of them seen just once; the ten biggest clones take up about 16%. This TCR was recovered from a human donor with acute or convalescent COVID-19. The donor label of this sample is uncertain. Sequenced input: peripheral blood.

In nucleotides, the CDR3 is TGTGCCAGCAGCTTAGCGGGACAGGTCCTGAACACTGAAGCTTTCTTT. As protein: CASSLAGQVLNTEAFF. This sequence joins TRBV7-8 and TRBJ1-1, with 8 bases lining up with TRBD1. The CDR3 extends over 16 amino acids. Germline lookup yields CDR1 SGHVS and CDR2 FQNEAQ. After removal of 0 bases from V and 0 bases from J, the junction contained 3 bases not matched to a gene.